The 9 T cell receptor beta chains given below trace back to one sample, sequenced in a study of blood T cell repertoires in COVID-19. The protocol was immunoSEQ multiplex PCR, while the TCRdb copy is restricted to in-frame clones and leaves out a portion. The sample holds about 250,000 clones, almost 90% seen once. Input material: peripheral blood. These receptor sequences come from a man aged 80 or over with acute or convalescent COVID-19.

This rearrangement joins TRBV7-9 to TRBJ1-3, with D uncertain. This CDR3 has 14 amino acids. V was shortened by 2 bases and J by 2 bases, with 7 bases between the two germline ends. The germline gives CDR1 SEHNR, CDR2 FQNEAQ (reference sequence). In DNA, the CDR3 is TGTGCCAGCAGCTTAACAAGTGCTGGAAACACCATATATTTT. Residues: CASSLTSAGNTIYF.

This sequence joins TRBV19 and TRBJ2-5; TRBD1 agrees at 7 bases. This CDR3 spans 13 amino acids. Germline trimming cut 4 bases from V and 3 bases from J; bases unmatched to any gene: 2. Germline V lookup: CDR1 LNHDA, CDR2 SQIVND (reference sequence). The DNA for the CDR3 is TGTGCCAGTAGTACCACAGGGGAAGAGACCCAGTACTTC. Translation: CASSTTGEETQYF.

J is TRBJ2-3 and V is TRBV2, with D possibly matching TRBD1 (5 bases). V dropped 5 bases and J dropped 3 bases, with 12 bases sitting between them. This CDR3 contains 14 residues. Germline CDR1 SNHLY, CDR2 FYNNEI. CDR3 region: CASSTKTETDTQYF. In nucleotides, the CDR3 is TGTGCCAGCAGTACCAAGACAGAAACAGATACGCAGTATTTT.

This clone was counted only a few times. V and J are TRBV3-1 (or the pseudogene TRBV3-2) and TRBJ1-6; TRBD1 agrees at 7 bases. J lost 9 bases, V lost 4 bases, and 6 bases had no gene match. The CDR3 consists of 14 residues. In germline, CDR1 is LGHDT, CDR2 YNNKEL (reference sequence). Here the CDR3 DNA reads TGTGCCAGCAGCCTTAAGGGGGCGCGTTCACCCCTCCACTTT. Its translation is CASSLKGARSPLHF.

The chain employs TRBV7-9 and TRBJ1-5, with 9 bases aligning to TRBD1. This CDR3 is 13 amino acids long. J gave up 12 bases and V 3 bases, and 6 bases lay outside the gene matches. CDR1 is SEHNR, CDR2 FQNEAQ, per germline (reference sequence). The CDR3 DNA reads TGTGCCAGCAGCTTCGACAGGGGGGCGGTCCAGCATTTT. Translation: CASSFDRGAVQHF.

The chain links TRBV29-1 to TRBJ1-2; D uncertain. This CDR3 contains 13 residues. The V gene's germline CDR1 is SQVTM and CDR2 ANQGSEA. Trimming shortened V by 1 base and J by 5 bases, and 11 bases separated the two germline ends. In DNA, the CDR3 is TGCAGCGTTGAAGGACAAGTGCGATATGGCTACACCTTC. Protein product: CSVEGQVRYGYTF.

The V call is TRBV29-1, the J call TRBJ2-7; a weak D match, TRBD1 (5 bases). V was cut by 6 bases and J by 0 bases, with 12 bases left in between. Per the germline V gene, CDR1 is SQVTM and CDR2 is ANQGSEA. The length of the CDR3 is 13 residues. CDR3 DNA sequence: TGCAGCGTCCTTTGGGGCCTCTCCTACGAGCAGTACTTC. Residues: CSVLWGLSYEQYF.

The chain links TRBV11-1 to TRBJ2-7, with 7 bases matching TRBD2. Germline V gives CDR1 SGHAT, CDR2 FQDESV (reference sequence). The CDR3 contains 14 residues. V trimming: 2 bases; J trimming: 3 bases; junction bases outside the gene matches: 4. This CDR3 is CASSLLSGNYEQYF. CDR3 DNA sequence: TGTGCCAGCAGCTTACTAAGCGGGAACTACGAGCAGTACTTC.

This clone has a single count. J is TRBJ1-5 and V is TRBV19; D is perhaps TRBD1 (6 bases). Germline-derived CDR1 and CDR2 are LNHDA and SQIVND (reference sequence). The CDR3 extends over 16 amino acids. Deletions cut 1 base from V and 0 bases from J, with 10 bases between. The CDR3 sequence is CASSIAGRGSNQPQHF. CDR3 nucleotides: TGTGCCAGTAGTATAGCGGGCAGGGGTAGCAATCAGCCCCAGCATTTT.